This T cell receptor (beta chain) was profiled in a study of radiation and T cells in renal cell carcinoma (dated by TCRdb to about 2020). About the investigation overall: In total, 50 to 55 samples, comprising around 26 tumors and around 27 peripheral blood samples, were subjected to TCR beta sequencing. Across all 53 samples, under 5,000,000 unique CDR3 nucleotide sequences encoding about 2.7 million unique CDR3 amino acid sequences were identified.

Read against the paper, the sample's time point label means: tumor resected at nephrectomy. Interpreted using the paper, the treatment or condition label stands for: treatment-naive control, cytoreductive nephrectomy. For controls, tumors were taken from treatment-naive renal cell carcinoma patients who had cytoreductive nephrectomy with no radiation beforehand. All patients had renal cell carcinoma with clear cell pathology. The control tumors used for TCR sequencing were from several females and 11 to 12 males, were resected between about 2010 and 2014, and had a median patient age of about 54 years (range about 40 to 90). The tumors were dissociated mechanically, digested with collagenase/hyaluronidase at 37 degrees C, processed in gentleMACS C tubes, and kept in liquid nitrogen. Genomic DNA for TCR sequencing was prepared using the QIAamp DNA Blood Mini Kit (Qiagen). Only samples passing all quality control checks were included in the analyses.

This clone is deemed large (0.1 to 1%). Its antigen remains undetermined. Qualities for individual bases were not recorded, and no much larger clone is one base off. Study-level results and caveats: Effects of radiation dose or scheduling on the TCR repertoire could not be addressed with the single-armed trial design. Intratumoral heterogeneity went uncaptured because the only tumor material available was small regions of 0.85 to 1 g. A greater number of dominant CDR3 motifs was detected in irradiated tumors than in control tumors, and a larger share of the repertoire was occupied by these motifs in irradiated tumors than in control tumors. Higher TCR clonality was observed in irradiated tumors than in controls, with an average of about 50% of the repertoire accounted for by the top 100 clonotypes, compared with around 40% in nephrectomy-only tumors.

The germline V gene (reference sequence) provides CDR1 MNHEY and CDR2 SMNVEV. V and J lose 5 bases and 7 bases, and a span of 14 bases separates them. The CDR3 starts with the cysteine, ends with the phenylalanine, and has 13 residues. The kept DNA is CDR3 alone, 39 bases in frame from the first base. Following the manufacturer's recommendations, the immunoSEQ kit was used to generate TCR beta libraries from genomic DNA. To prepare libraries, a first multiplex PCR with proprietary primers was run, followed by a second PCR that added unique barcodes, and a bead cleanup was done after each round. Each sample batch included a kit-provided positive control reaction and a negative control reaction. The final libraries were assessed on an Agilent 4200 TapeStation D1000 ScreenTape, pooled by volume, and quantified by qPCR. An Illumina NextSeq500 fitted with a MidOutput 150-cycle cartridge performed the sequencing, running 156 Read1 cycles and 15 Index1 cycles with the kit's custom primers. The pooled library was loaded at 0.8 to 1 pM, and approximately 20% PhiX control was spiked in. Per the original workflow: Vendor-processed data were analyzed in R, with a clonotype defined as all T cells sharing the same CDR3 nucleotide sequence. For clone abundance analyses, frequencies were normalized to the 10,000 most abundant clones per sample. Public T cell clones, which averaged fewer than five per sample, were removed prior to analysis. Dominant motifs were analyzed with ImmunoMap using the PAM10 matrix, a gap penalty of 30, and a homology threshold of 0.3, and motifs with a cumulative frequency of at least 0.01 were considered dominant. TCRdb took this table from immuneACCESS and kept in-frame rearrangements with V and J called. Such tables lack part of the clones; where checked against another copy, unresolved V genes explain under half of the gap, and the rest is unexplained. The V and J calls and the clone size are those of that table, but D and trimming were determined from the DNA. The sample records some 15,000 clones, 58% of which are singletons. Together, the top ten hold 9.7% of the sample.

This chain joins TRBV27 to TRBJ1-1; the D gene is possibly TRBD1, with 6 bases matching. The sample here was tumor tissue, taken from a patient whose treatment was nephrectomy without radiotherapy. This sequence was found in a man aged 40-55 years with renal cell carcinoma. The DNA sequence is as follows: TGTGCCAGCAGTATAACAGGGCTGAGTGAAGCTTTCTTT. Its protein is CASSITGLSEAFF.